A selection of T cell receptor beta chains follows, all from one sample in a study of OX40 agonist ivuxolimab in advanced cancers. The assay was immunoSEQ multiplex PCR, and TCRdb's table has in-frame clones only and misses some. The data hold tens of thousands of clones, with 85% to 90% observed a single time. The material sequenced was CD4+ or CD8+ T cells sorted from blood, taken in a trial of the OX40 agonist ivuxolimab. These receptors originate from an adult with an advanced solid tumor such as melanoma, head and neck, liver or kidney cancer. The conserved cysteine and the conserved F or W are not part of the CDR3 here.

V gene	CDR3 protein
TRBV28	ASSLGGNYGYT
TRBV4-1	ASSHPGLYQETQY
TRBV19	ASSIQGSSYNEQF
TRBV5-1	ASSFLVGKEQY
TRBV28	ASSFYDWGGRERYGYT
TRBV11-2	ASSQGLRSHEQY
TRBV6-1	ASIPTGAGQPQH
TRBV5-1	ASSVGTGPEKLF
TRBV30	AWAGGSNQPQH
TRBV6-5	ASTIRTGEQPQH
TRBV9	ASSASYGLAEKLF
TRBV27	ASSFGTGADTQY
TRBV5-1	ASSLDGATHYEQY
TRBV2	ASGSGGSGTDTQY
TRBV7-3	ASSLNGQGLSPLH
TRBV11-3	ASSSWTVLEYTYEQY
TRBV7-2	ASSFGTSGNTQY
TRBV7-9	ASSSQGGPITGELF
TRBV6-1	ASSVSNQPQH
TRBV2	ASRYDRVDEQY
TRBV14	ASSPDRAYQETQY
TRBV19	ASASAGGGTGELF
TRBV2	ASSPSLQQY
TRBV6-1	AGGDRGLTEAF
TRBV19	ASRGATGSERSYGYT
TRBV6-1	ASSSPGQYSPLH
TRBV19	ASSIQGRGRETQY
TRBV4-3	ASSQDLGNTEAF
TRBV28	AITSGGAYEQY
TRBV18	ASSPLIGGGNTEAF
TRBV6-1	ASSRDGTYEQY
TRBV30	AWATAKNIQY
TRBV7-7	ASSRNYQETQY
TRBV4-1	ASSQVRRENEKLF
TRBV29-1	SVAAGSNEKLF
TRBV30	AWGTQGTDTQY